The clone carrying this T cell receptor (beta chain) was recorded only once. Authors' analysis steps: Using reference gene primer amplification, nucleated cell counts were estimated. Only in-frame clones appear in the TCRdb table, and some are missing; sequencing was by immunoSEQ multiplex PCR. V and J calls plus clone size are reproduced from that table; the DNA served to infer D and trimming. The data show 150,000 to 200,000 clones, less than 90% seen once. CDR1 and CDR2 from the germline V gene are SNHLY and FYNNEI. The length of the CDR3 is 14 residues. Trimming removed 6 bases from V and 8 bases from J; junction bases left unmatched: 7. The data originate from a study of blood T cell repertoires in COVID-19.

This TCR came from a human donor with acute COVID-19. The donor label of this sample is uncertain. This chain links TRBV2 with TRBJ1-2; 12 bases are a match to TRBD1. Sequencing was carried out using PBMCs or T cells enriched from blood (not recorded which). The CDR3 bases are TGTGCCAGCAGCCGGGACAGGGGGCAAGAAGGCTACACCTTC. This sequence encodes CASSRDRGQEGYTF.